A single sample gave rise to the 27 T cell receptor beta chains below, sequenced in a study of T cells in localized non-small cell lung cancer. Produced via immunoSEQ multiplex PCR; TCRdb's table is partial and in-frame only. The data show tens of thousands of clones, around 87% seen once. Sequences were derived from peripheral blood, sampled before any cancer treatment. The receptor set was obtained from a man aged 35 to 69 with stage I lung adenocarcinoma.

The chain has TRBV10-3 and TRBJ2-3; D is unresolved. Germline V gene data show CDR1 as ENHRY and CDR2 as SYGVKD. The length of the CDR3 is 12 residues. V was trimmed by 0 bases and J by 9 bases, leaving 7 bases between them. CDR3 sequence reads: CAISESWKTQYF. CDR3 coding DNA: TGTGCCATCAGTGAGTCCTGGAAGACGCAGTATTTT.

This clone was counted a few times. The V call is TRBV2, the J call TRBJ1-5; D might be TRBD1 (6 bases). The CDR3 is made up of 13 amino acids. Trimming pared 6 bases from V and 5 bases from J, leaving 11 bases between. CDR1 and CDR2 (germline): SNHLY, FYNNEI. The DNA of the CDR3 is TGTGCCAGCAGCACAGGGTTCTATCAGCCCCAGCATTTT. It encodes CASSTGFYQPQHF.

This clone was seen just once. This sequence joins TRBV29-1 and TRBJ2-3; no reliable D call. The CDR3 consists of 13 residues. Germline CDR1 SQVTM, CDR2 ANQGSEA. Between the trimmed V and J ends, which lost 3 bases and 6 bases, there was a span of 13 bases. Here the CDR3 DNA reads TGCAGCGTTGATATAGGTGCAATGGATACGCAGTATTTT. It yields the protein CSVDIGAMDTQYF.

The genes are TRBV28 and TRBJ2-1, with TRBD2 matching over 10 bases. CDR3 length: 14 residues. Germline V gene data show CDR1 as MDHEN and CDR2 as SYDVKM. The V and J ends lost 6 bases and 2 bases, in that order; junction bases with no gene match: 1. CDR3 amino acids: CASSLAGAYNEQFF. The CDR3, as DNA: TGTGCCAGCAGCCTAGCGGGAGCCTACAATGAGCAGTTCTTC.

The CDR3 loop reads CATSREATSGSYYEQYF. The CDR3, as DNA: TGTGCCACCAGCAGAGAGGCGACTAGCGGGAGTTACTACGAGCAGTACTTC. The chain combines TRBV15 with TRBJ2-7; 12 nucleotides match TRBD2. The CDR3 extends over 17 amino acids. The junction had 6 bases not matched to a gene; V was cut back by 0 bases and J by 3 bases. CDR1 LNHNV and CDR2 YYDKDF come from the germline V gene (reference sequence).

The chain couples TRBV28 to TRBJ2-7, with D perhaps TRBD1 (6 bases). CDR3 length: 14 residues. The V end was cut by 7 bases, the J end by 2 bases, with 15 bases between. Germline CDR1 reads MDHEN; CDR2 reads SYDVKM. CDR3 loop: CASTLGSGAYEQYF. The CDR3 nucleotides read TGTGCCAGCACCCTGGGGTCAGGGGCCTACGAGCAGTACTTC.

The chain carries TRBV29-1 and TRBJ2-7, with 7 positions matching TRBD1. V was pared by 4 bases and J by 6 bases, with 9 bases of the junction left unmatched. The germline gives CDR1 SQVTM, CDR2 ANQGSEA. The CDR3 covers 13 residues. The CDR3 protein is CSVVAGGRLEQYF. CDR3 sequence (DNA): TGCAGCGTTGTGGCAGGGGGAAGGCTCGAGCAGTACTTC.

This clone has only one observation. The chain employs TRBV19 and TRBJ2-1, with TRBD2 as a possible D gene (5 bases). V was shortened by 3 bases and J by 3 bases, with 9 bases between the two germline ends. Germline-derived CDR1 and CDR2 are LNHDA and SQIVND (reference sequence). This CDR3 is 14 amino acids long. This chain's CDR3 is CASSIRGSYNEQFF. The CDR3 DNA is TGTGCCAGTAGTATCCGGGGTAGCTACAATGAGCAGTTCTTC. Using reference TRBV19 and TRBJ2-1 for the parts outside the CDR3, the full variable domain is DGGITQSPKYLFRKEGQNVTLSCEQNLNHDAMYWYRQDPGQGLRLIYYSQIVNDFQKGDIAEGYSVSREKKESFPLTVTSAQKNPTAFYLCASSIRGSYNEQFFGPGTRLTVL.

This clone has just a few counts. The chain uses TRBV5-6 and TRBJ1-2; 9 bases line up with TRBD1. CDR1 and CDR2 from the germline V gene are SGHDT and YYEEEE. This CDR3 is built from 14 residues. V was pared by 1 base and J by 5 bases, with 3 bases of the junction left unmatched. This chain's CDR3 is CASSLRTGEYGYTF. DNA for the CDR3: TGTGCCAGCAGCTTGAGGACAGGGGAGTATGGCTACACCTTC.

The chain carries TRBV18 and TRBJ2-7; 8 bases are a match to TRBD1. The CDR3 has 13 amino acids. Trimming took 5 bases from V and 5 from J; bases not matched to a gene: 5. The germline V gene encodes CDR1 KGHSH and CDR2 LQKENI. For the CDR3, the DNA is TGTGCCAGCTCAATATCGACAGGGGACGAGCAGTACTTC. Its protein is CASSISTGDEQYF.

V and J are TRBV11-2 and TRBJ2-7; 12 nucleotides match TRBD2. Germline CDR1 and CDR2: SGHAT and FQNNGV. This CDR3 has 14 residues. The V segment lost 4 bases and the J segment 6 bases; nucleotides outside the gene matches: 4. CDR3: CASSSLAGGGEQYF. The CDR3 DNA reads TGTGCCAGCAGCTCCCTAGCGGGAGGGGGCGAGCAGTACTTC.

The CDR3 loop is CAWRLVSGANVLTF. In nucleotides, the CDR3 is TGTGCCTGGAGATTGGTTTCTGGGGCCAACGTCCTGACTTTC. J is TRBJ2-6 and V is TRBV30; D uncertain. CDR1 and CDR2 (germline): GTSNPN, SVGIG (reference sequence). The CDR3 spans 14 residues. The germline V and J ends were trimmed by 3 bases and 1 base, with 7 bases remaining between them.

This clone was seen a single time. The chain recombines TRBV7-8 with TRBJ2-3; D is perhaps TRBD2 (6 bases). The V and J ends lost 5 bases and 5 bases respectively, with 17 bases between them. The CDR3 spans 15 residues. The germline CDR1 and CDR2 sequences are SGHVS and FQNEAQ. The CDR3: CASSPLGSGQDTQYF. The CDR3, as DNA: TGTGCCAGCAGCCCCCTTGGCAGCGGGCAAGATACGCAGTATTTT. Full variable domain (rest looked up from reference TRBV7-8 and TRBJ2-3): GAGVSQSPRYKVAKRGQDVALRCDPISGHVSLFWYQQALGQGPEFLTYFQNEAQLDKSGLPSDRFFAERPEGSVSTLKIQRTQQEDSAVYLCASSPLGSGQDTQYFGPGTRLTVL.

The chain links TRBV4-2 to TRBJ1-2, with a weak D call TRBD1 (5 bases). This CDR3 has 15 amino acids. V gave up 1 base and J gave up 4 bases, with 13 bases separating them. Germline CDR1 reads LGHNA; CDR2 reads YNFKEQ. The CDR3 DNA reads as TGTGCCAGCAGCCAAGGGCAACAGGCTGCCTATGGCTACACCTTC. Amino acid sequence: CASSQGQQAAYGYTF.

This chain uses TRBV7-2 with TRBJ2-3; 7 nucleotides agree with TRBD1. Germline V gene data show CDR1 as SGHTA and CDR2 as FQGNSA. V lost 5 bases, J lost 4 bases, and 6 bases stayed unmatched. This CDR3 is 14 amino acids long. The CDR3 DNA follows: TGTGCCAGCAGCCCCTGGCAGGGGGCAGATACGCAGTATTTT. Residues: CASSPWQGADTQYF.

This sequence joins TRBV6-5 and TRBJ2-4; D ambiguous. V lost 4 bases and J 0 bases, leaving 13 bases between the germline ends. Per germline, CDR1 MNHEY and CDR2 SVGAGI. CDR3 length: 16 residues. Here the CDR3 DNA reads TGTGCCAGCAGTTCCTCTGACATACTAGCCAAAAACATTCAGTACTTC. It yields the protein CASSSSDILAKNIQYF.

The genes are TRBV5-6 and TRBJ2-5, with D perhaps TRBD1 or TRBD2 (6 bases each). Trimming stripped 3 bases from V and 2 bases from J, with 17 bases between. CDR3 length: 16 residues. Germline V gene sequence: CDR1 SGHDT, CDR2 YYEEEE. The CDR3 coding sequence is TGTGCCAGCAGCTGGGGGGTGACAGGACGACAAGAGACCCAGTACTTC. It codes for CASSWGVTGRQETQYF.

This sequence joins TRBV28 and TRBJ2-1; D is possibly TRBD1 (5 bases). Trimming removed 6 bases from V and 10 bases from J, with 13 bases in between. Germline CDR1 is MDHEN and CDR2 is SYDVKM. CDR3 length: 12 amino acids. The CDR3 is CASRWGTGEQFF. CDR3 DNA sequence: TGTGCCAGCAGATGGGGCACTGGGGAGCAGTTCTTC.

The chain links TRBV28 to TRBJ2-2, with D possibly TRBD1 on 6 matching bases. The CDR3 is 13 residues long. Trimming removed 10 bases at V and 0 bases at J, with 9 bases between. Germline loops: CDR1 MDHEN, CDR2 SYDVKM. CDR3 nucleotides: TGTGCCAACCGGGACACGAACACCGGGGAGCTGTTTTTT. It translates to CANRDTNTGELFF.

With respect to this clone: Its ends do not fully match the called genes, so a read error is possible. The chain uses TRBV7-6 and TRBJ2-1; TRBD1 aligns across 7 bases. The CDR3 totals 19 residues. CDR1 SGHVS and CDR2 FNYEAQ come from the germline V gene. The CDR3 here is CANSHSPPTGTVFYNEQFF. CDR3 DNA sequence: TGTGCCAACAGCCATTCACCCCCTACCGGGACAGTTTTCTACAATGAGCAGTTCTTC. The variable domain in full, completed from reference TRBV7-6 and TRBJ2-1, reads GAGVSQSPRYKVTKRGQDVALRCDPISGHVSLYWYRQALGQGPEFLTYFNYEAQQDKSGLPNDRFSAERPEGSISTLTIQRTEQRDSAMYRCANSHSPPTGTVFYNEQFFGPGTRLTVL.

This clone was detected a few times. V gene TRBV4-2 combines with J gene TRBJ2-2; 8 bases match TRBD2. J lost 7 bases, V lost 4 bases, and 8 bases had no gene match. Germline CDR1 is LGHNA and CDR2 is YNFKEQ. The CDR3 loop spans 15 amino acids. The CDR3 nucleotides read TGTGCCAGCAGCCCTTTTAGCGGGAACGACGGGGAGCTGTTTTTT. This encodes CASSPFSGNDGELFF.

V and J are TRBV13 and TRBJ2-1; D is possibly TRBD2 (7 bases). The V gene lost 2 bases and the J gene lost 7 bases, with 18 bases spanning the gap. Germline V gene data show CDR1 as PRHDT and CDR2 as FYEKMQ (reference sequence). There are 16 residues in the CDR3. This CDR3 reads CASSLWRRGPGNEQFF. The CDR3 DNA reads as TGTGCCAGCAGCTTATGGAGGCGGGGGCCGGGGAATGAGCAGTTCTTC.

The genes are TRBV28 and TRBJ2-7; 10 nucleotides align to TRBD2. This CDR3 has 13 residues. V lost 8 bases, J lost 0 bases, and 1 base stayed unmatched. Germline V lookup: CDR1 MDHEN, CDR2 SYDVKM. CDR3 nucleotides: TGTGCCAGCCGGACTAGCGGCTCCTACGAGCAGTACTTC. This gives the protein CASRTSGSYEQYF.

This chain uses TRBV2 with TRBJ1-2, with 7 bases that match TRBD1. The CDR3 is 12 residues long. Germline-derived CDR1 and CDR2 are SNHLY and FYNNEI. Losses at the gene ends were 7 bases for V and 5 bases for J; bases not matched to a gene: 4. CDR3 protein: CASTGQAYGYTF. CDR3 in DNA: TGTGCCAGCACCGGACAGGCTTATGGCTACACCTTC.

This chain connects TRBV7-3 to TRBJ2-3; D call uncertain. V was clipped by 0 bases and J by 5 bases, with 6 bases between them. This CDR3 has 13 amino acids. Germline CDR1 is SGHTA and CDR2 is FQGTGA. CDR3 region: CASSLTPEDTQYF. The CDR3 coding sequence is TGTGCCAGCAGCTTAACGCCTGAAGATACGCAGTATTTT.

This CDR3 reads CASSDGQGSTTGELFF. For the CDR3, the DNA is TGTGCCAGCAGTGACGGACAGGGGTCGACCACCGGGGAGCTGTTTTTT. The V call is TRBV6-4, the J call TRBJ2-2; 9 positions match TRBD1. Looked up from germline, CDR1 is MRHNA and CDR2 is SNTAGT. This CDR3 contains 16 residues. J lost 4 bases, V lost 2 bases, and 5 bases had no gene match.

This clone was recorded only once. The V and J genes are TRBV2 and TRBJ2-7; D is undetermined. Trimming shortened V by 3 bases and J by 6 bases, and 12 bases separated the two germline ends. The CDR3 spans 13 residues. Germline CDR1 reads SNHLY; CDR2 reads FYNNEI. As DNA, the CDR3 is TGTGCCAGCAGTGACAGTCTTTTACTCGAGCAGTACTTC. This codes for CASSDSLLLEQYF.